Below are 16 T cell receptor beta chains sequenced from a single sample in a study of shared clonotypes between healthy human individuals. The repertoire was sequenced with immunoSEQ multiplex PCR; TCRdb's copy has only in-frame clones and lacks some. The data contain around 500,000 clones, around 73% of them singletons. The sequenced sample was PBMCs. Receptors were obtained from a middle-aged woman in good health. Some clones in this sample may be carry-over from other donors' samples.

The DNA of the CDR3 is TGTGCCAGCGGTGCAGTATCTAACACTGAAGCTTTCTTT. Amino acid sequence: CASGAVSNTEAFF. The gene calls are TRBV6-6 and TRBJ1-1; D is undetermined. The germline V gene has CDR1 MNHNY and CDR2 SVGAGI (reference sequence). The CDR3 contains 13 residues. The ends were cut back, 8 bases at V and 2 bases at J, with 12 bases in the middle.

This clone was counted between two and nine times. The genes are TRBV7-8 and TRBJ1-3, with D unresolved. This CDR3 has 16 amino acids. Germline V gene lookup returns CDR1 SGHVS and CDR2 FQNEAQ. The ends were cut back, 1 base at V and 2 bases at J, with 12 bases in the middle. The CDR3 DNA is TGTGCCAGCAGCTTAGGGCCGGGGAAGGCTGGAAACACCATATATTTT. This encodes CASSLGPGKAGNTIYF.

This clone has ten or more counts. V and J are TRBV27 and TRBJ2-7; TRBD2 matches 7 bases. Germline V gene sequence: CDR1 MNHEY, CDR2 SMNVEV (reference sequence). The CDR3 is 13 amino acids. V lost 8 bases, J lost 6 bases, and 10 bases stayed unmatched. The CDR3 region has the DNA TGTGCCAGCGGCATGAGCGGGAAAGGCGAGCAGTACTTC. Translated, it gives CASGMSGKGEQYF.

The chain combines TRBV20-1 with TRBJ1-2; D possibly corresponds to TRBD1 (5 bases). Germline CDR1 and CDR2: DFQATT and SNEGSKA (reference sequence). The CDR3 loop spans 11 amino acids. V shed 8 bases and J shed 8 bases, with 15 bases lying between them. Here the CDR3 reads CSTKRGEGYTF. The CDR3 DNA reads TGCAGTACAAAGAGAGGGGAAGGCTACACCTTC.

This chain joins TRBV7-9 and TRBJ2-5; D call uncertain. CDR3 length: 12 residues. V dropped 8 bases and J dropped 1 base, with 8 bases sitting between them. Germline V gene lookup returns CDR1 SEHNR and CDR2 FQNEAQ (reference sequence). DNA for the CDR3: TGTGCCAGCGCCTGGTTCCAAGAGACCCAGTACTTC. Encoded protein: CASAWFQETQYF.

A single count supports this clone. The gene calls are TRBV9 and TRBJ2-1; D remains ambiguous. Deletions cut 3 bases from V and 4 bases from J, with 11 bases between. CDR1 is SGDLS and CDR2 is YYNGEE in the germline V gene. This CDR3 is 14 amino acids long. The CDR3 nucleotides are TGTGCCAGCAGCGCAGCCAGGTTTTACAATGAGCAGTTCTTC. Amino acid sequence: CASSAARFYNEQFF. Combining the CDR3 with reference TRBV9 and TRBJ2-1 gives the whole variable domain DSGVTQTPKHLITATGQRVTLRCSPRSGDLSVYWYQQSLDQGLQFLIQYYNGEERAKGNILERFSAQQFPDLHSELNLSSLELGDSALYFCASSAARFYNEQFFGPGTRLTVL.

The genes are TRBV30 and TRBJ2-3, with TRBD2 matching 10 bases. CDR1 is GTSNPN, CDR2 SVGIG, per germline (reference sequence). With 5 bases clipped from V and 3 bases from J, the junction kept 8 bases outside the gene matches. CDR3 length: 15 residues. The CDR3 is CAWATSGEGTDTQYF. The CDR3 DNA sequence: TGTGCCTGGGCCACTAGCGGGGAGGGAACAGATACGCAGTATTTT.

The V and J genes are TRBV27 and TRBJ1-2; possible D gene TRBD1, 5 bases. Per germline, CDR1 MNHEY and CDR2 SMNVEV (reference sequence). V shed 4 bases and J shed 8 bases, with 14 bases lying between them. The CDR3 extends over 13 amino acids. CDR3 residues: CASSSLGAAGYTF. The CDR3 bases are TGTGCCAGCAGTTCACTCGGGGCGGCAGGCTACACCTTC.

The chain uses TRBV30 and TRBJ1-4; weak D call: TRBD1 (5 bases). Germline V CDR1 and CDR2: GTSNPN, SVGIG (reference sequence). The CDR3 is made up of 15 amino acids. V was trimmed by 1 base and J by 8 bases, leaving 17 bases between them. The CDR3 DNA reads TGTGCCTGGAGTGCGCTGCAGGGTCAACCCGAAAAACTGTTTTTT. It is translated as CAWSALQGQPEKLFF.

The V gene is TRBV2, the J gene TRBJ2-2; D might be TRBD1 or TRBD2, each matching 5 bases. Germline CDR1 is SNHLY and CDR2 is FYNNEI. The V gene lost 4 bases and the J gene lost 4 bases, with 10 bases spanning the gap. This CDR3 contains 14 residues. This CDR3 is CASSAARGTGELFF. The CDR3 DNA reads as TGTGCCAGCAGTGCCGCGAGGGGCACCGGGGAGCTGTTTTTT.

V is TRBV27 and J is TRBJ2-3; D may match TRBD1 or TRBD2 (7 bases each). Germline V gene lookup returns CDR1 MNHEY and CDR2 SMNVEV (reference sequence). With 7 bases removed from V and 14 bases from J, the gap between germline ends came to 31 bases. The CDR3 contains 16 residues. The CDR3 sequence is CASTLRGLGGLAAMYF. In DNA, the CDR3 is TGTGCCAGCACCCTTAGGGGGCTAGGAGGCCTAGCGGCGATGTATTTT.

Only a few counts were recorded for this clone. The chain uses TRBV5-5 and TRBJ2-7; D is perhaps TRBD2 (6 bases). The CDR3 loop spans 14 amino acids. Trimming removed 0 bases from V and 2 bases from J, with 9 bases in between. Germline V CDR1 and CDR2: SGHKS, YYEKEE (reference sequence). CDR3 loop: CASSLGLGTYEQYF. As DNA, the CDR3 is TGTGCCAGCAGCTTGGGACTAGGTACCTACGAGCAGTACTTC.

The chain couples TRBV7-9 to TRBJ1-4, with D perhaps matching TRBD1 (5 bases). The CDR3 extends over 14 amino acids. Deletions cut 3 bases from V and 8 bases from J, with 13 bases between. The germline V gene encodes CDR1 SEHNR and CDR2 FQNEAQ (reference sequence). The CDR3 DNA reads TGTGCCAGCAGCTTTGGGCAGGGAGAGGAAAAACTGTTTTTT. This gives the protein CASSFGQGEEKLFF. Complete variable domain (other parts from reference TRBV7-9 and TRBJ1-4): DTGVSQNPRHKITKRGQNVTFRCDPISEHNRLYWYRQTLGQGPEFLTYFQNEAQLEKSRLLSDRFSAERPKGSFSTLEIQRTEQGDSAMYLCASSFGQGEEKLFFGSGTQLSVL.

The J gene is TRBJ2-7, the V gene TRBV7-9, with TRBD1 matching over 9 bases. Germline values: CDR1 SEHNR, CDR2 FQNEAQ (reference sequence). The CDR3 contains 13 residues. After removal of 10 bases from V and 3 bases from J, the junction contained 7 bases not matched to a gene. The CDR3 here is CATGQGLVYEQYF. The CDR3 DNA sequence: TGTGCCACCGGACAGGGGCTTGTCTACGAGCAGTACTTC.

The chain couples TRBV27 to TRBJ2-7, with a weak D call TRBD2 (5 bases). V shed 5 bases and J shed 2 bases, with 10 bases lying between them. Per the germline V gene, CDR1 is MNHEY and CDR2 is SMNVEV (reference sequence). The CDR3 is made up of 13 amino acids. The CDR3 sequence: CASSNRGAYEQYF. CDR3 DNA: TGTGCCAGCAGTAACCGGGGAGCCTACGAGCAGTACTTC.

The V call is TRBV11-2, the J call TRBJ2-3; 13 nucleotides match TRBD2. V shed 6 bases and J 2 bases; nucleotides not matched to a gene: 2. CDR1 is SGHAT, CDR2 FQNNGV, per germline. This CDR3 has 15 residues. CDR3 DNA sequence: TGTGCCAGCAGTACTAGCGGGAGGGACACAGATACGCAGTATTTT. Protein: CASSTSGRDTDTQYF. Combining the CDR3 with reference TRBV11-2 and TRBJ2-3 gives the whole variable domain EAGVAQSPRYKIIEKRQSVAFWCNPISGHATLYWYQQILGQGPKLLIQFQNNGVVDDSQLPKDRFSAERLKGVDSTLKIQPAKLEDSAVYLCASSTSGRDTDTQYFGPGTRLTVL.